This T cell receptor beta chain derives from a study of neoadjuvant nivolumab and ipilimumab in lung cancer. Using immunoSEQ multiplex PCR, the repertoire was profiled, and TCRdb retains in-frame clones only, with some absent. This table has 30,000 or so clones, under 95% appearing once. This clone was found a few times. Its target is unknown. There are 10 residues in the CDR3. Germline assignment: CDR1 MDHEN and CDR2 SYDVKM. V was pared by 5 bases and J by 10 bases, with 6 bases between. Study conclusions and caveats: From pretherapy to surgery, tumor richness and clonality rose with dual therapy.

The rearrangement joins TRBV28 to TRBJ2-1; the D gene is possibly TRBD2 (5 bases). Specimen: peripheral blood, collected after neoadjuvant nivolumab, alone or with ipilimumab, at or shortly before surgery. This TCR derives from an adult with non-small cell lung cancer. DNA of the CDR3: TGTGCCAGCAGTCGGGAAGAGCAGTTCTTC. This codes for CASSREEQFF.